Below are 15 T cell receptor beta chains sequenced from a single sample in a study of early T cells in non-severe SARS-CoV-2 infection. One entry per CDR3 protein results from TCRdb running MiXCR on the 5' RACE reads. The sample lists fewer than 85,000 distinct CDR3 sequences, roughly 15% occurring once. Sequenced sample: whole blood. The receptors stem from an adult who was a healthcare worker with PCR-confirmed SARS-CoV-2 infection or an uninfected control (not recorded which).

V and J are TRBV12-3 or TRBV12-4 and TRBJ2-5; no definite D call. V dropped 6 bases and J dropped 5 bases, with 7 bases sitting between them. The CDR3 is 11 residues long. CDR3 in amino acids: CASRQWETQYF. Here the CDR3 DNA reads TGTGCCAGCAGACAATGGGAGACCCAGTACTTC.

This clonotype was observed a few times. The gene calls are TRBV7-6 and TRBJ2-3; D may correspond to TRBD1 or TRBD2 (6 bases each). CDR1 SGHVS and CDR2 FNYEAQ come from the germline V gene. The length of the CDR3 is 16 residues. The V end was cut by 5 bases, the J end by 1 base, with 16 bases between. CDR3 in DNA: TGTGCCAGCAGCCCAGGGAAGGGGGGACGCACAGATACGCAGTATTTT. This sequence encodes CASSPGKGGRTDTQYF.

This clonotype was counted between two and nine times. The DNA of the CDR3 is TGCGCCAGCAGCTTGGAAGGGACACATGGCTACACCTTC. Residues: CASSLEGTHGYTF. V gene TRBV5-1 combines with J gene TRBJ1-2; tentative D call: TRBD1 (6 bases). The CDR3 is made up of 13 amino acids. The V end was cut by 0 bases, the J end by 6 bases, with 9 bases between. Germline CDR1 is SGHRS and CDR2 is YFSETQ.

This clonotype was counted at least ten times. This chain uses TRBV7-2 with TRBJ2-7; 7 bases line up with TRBD2. The CDR3 is 14 residues long. The V segment lost 4 bases and the J segment 0 bases; nucleotides outside the gene matches: 3. CDR1 is SGHTA and CDR2 is FQGNSA in the germline V gene. The CDR3 loop is CASSSGGSSYEQYF. For the CDR3, the DNA is TGTGCCAGCAGCTCCGGGGGGAGCTCCTACGAGCAGTACTTC.

This clonotype turned up a few times. The rearrangement joins TRBV30 to TRBJ1-5, with 8 bases fitting TRBD1. The trim removed 5 bases at V and 5 bases at J, leaving 8 bases unmatched. This CDR3 is built from 14 residues. Germline V CDR1 and CDR2: GTSNPN, SVGIG (reference sequence). CDR3 nucleotide sequence: TGTGCCTGGGCCCTCGGACAGGGAGATCAGCCCCAGCATTTT. Its protein product is CAWALGQGDQPQHF.

This clonotype showed up just a few times. This chain uses TRBV28 with TRBJ1-1; no definite D call. The CDR3 is 12 amino acids. CDR1 is MDHEN and CDR2 is SYDVKM in the germline V gene. Trimming took 3 bases from V and 3 from J, leaving 5 bases between them. The CDR3 here is CASSFGYTEAFF. CDR3 DNA sequence: TGTGCCAGCAGTTTTGGGTACACTGAAGCTTTCTTT. Based on the CDR3 plus reference TRBV28 and TRBJ1-1, the full variable domain is DVKVTQSSRYLVKRTGEKVFLECVQDMDHENMFWYRQDPGLGLRLIYFSYDVKMKEKGDIPEGYSVSREKKERFSLILESASTNQTSMYLCASSFGYTEAFFGQGTRLTVV.

This clonotype was counted ten times or more. V and J are TRBV7-9 and TRBJ2-7; D is undetermined. The CDR3 runs to 13 residues. Germline CDR1 and CDR2: SEHNR and FQNEAQ (reference sequence). Trimming left V 3 bases short and J 2 bases short, with 8 bases between. In nucleotides, the CDR3 is TGTGCCAGCAGCTTCGGGCAAGCCTACGAGCAGTACTTC. Residues: CASSFGQAYEQYF.

Ten or more counts support this clonotype. V usage is TRBV20-1 and J usage is TRBJ2-7, with D perhaps assigned TRBD1 or TRBD2 (5 bases each). The germline V gene has CDR1 DFQATT and CDR2 SNEGSKA (reference sequence). This CDR3 spans 15 amino acids. Trimming pared 3 bases from V and 2 bases from J, leaving 17 bases between. The CDR3 here is CSASPSERGAYEQYF. The CDR3 bases are TGCAGTGCTAGTCCCTCGGAACGAGGGGCCTACGAGCAGTACTTC.

The chain couples TRBV2 to TRBJ2-1; no definite D call. CDR3 length: 11 amino acids. Germline CDR1 SNHLY, CDR2 FYNNEI. V gave up 7 bases and J gave up 2 bases, with 3 bases separating them. The CDR3 reads CASTTYNEQFF. DNA of the CDR3: TGTGCCAGCACAACCTACAATGAGCAGTTCTTC.

This clonotype appeared a few times. This chain joins TRBV29-1 and TRBJ2-4; the match to TRBD2 covers 15 bases. From germline, CDR1 is SQVTM and CDR2 ANQGSEA. The CDR3 has 17 residues. The V segment lost 0 bases and the J segment 7 bases; nucleotides outside the gene matches: 7. The CDR3 DNA sequence: TGCAGCGTTGAAGAGCCGGGACTAGCGGGGGGCCGGAACATTCAGTACTTC. Its protein is CSVEEPGLAGGRNIQYF.

The rearrangement uses TRBV2 and TRBJ1-3; D is ambiguous. Germline CDR1 is SNHLY and CDR2 is FYNNEI. The CDR3 is 15 residues long. Trimming pared 4 bases from V and 0 bases from J, leaving 10 bases between. CDR3 loop: CASSVRTTSGNTIYF. The DNA of the CDR3 is TGTGCCAGCAGTGTCAGGACCACCTCTGGAAACACCATATATTTT.

This clonotype was counted ten times or more. The chain is built from TRBV27 and TRBJ2-2; perhaps D is TRBD1 or TRBD2 (5 bases each). Trimming took off 2 bases at V and 7 bases at J, with 8 bases between the two ends. The CDR3 consists of 13 residues. The germline V gene has CDR1 MNHEY and CDR2 SMNVEV (reference sequence). The CDR3 reads CASSLGGYGELFF. DNA for the CDR3: TGTGCCAGCAGTTTAGGGGGTTACGGGGAGCTGTTTTTT.

This sequence joins TRBV9 and TRBJ2-1; tentative D call: TRBD2 (6 bases). The CDR3 extends over 13 amino acids. V was shortened by 4 bases and J by 7 bases, with 12 bases between the two germline ends. The germline CDR1 and CDR2 sequences are SGDLS and YYNGEE. The CDR3 DNA reads TGTGCCAGCAGCCCGGGGGATCGGAATGAGCAGTTCTTC. This gives the protein CASSPGDRNEQFF.

This clonotype turned up a few times. This may be a read error: a much more frequent sequence differs by one nucleotide. The V call is TRBV7-8, the J call TRBJ2-6, with D perhaps assigned TRBD1 or TRBD2 (5 bases each). V gave up 0 bases and J gave up 2 bases, with 5 bases separating them. The CDR3 is made up of 15 amino acids. Germline V CDR1 and CDR2: SGHVS, FQNEAQ. CDR3 loop: CASSLAGAGANVLTF. CDR3 nucleotides: TGTGCCAGCAGCTTAGCGGGGGCTGGGGCCAACGTCCTGACTTTC.

This clonotype was counted a few times. V gene TRBV6-1 combines with J gene TRBJ1-2; TRBD1 agrees at 9 bases. The CDR3 loop spans 16 amino acids. J was trimmed by 0 bases and V by 8 bases; bases with no gene match: 10. Germline CDR1 and CDR2: MNHNS and SASEGT. Here the CDR3 DNA reads TGTGCCAGCGGGGTCCCGGGACAGGGATCTAACTATGGCTACACCTTC. Translation gives CASGVPGQGSNYGYTF.